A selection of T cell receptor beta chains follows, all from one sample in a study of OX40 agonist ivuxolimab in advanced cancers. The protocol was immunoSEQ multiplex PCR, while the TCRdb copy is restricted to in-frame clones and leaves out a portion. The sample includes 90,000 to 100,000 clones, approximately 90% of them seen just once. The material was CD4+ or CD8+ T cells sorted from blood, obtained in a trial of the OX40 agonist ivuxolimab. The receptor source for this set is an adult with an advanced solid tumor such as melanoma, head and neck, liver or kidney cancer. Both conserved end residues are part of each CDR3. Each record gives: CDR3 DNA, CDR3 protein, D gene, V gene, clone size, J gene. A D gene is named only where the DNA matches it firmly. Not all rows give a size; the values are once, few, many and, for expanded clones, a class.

cdr3_nt: TGTGCCAGCAGCCAGAGGGGCATCGAGCAAGAGACCCAGTACTTC
cdr3_aa: CASSQRGIEQETQYF
d_call: .
v_call: TRBV7-9
clone_size: .
j_call: TRBJ2-5

cdr3_nt: TGTGCCACCAGCAGACAACAGGGGGAGCAGTACTTC
cdr3_aa: CATSRQQGEQYF
d_call: TRBD1
v_call: TRBV15
clone_size: .
j_call: TRBJ2-7

cdr3_nt: TGTGCCAGCAGCCAAGATCTGGCAGGGGGCAATCAGCCCCAGCATTTT
cdr3_aa: CASSQDLAGGNQPQHF
d_call: .
v_call: TRBV4-2
clone_size: .
j_call: TRBJ1-5

cdr3_nt: TGTGCCAGCAGCTCGAACCGTGGCGAAAAACTGTTTTTT
cdr3_aa: CASSSNRGEKLFF
d_call: .
v_call: TRBV7-6
clone_size: once
j_call: TRBJ1-4

cdr3_nt: TGTGCCAGCCGGGCGGGGCCTCCCTCCGTCAATTCACCCCTCCACTTT
cdr3_aa: CASRAGPPSVNSPLHF
d_call: .
v_call: TRBV11-2
clone_size: .
j_call: TRBJ1-6

cdr3_nt: TGCGCCAGCAGCTTAGGCACGTACAACTACGAGCAGTACTTC
cdr3_aa: CASSLGTYNYEQYF
d_call: .
v_call: TRBV5-1
clone_size: .
j_call: TRBJ2-7

cdr3_nt: TGTGCCAGCAGCCTACTAGCCTCTAGCTCCTACGAGCAGTACTTC
cdr3_aa: CASSLLASSSYEQYF
d_call: .
v_call: TRBV5-5
clone_size: .
j_call: TRBJ2-7

cdr3_nt: TGCGCCAGCAGCTTGTTGGGACAGGGACGTGAAAAACTGTTTTTT
cdr3_aa: CASSLLGQGREKLFF
d_call: TRBD1
v_call: TRBV5-1
clone_size: .
j_call: TRBJ1-4

cdr3_nt: TGCGCCAGCAGCCAAGATACGCGAGGGAACACCGGGGAGCTGTTTTTT
cdr3_aa: CASSQDTRGNTGELFF
d_call: .
v_call: TRBV4-3
clone_size: .
j_call: TRBJ2-2

cdr3_nt: TGTGCCAGCAGTTTAACAGGACGTCACTACAATGAGCAGTTCTTC
cdr3_aa: CASSLTGRHYNEQFF
d_call: .
v_call: TRBV11-3
clone_size: .
j_call: TRBJ2-1

cdr3_nt: TGTGCCAGCAGCCAAGACCCCAGCTCTGGAAACACCATATATTTT
cdr3_aa: CASSQDPSSGNTIYF
d_call: .
v_call: TRBV4-2
clone_size: .
j_call: TRBJ1-3

cdr3_nt: TGTGCCAGCAGTTACTCAGGACAGGGCGGCCAGCCCCAGCATTTT
cdr3_aa: CASSYSGQGGQPQHF
d_call: TRBD1
v_call: TRBV6-5
clone_size: .
j_call: TRBJ1-5

cdr3_nt: TGTGCCAGCACCCCGGATAGGGGCCGGGGCACTGAAGCTTTCTTT
cdr3_aa: CASTPDRGRGTEAFF
d_call: .
v_call: TRBV28
clone_size: .
j_call: TRBJ1-1

cdr3_nt: TGTGCCAGCAGCCAATTGCGGGGACAGTTCAATGAGCAGTTCTTC
cdr3_aa: CASSQLRGQFNEQFF
d_call: .
v_call: TRBV16
clone_size: .
j_call: TRBJ2-1

cdr3_nt: TGTGCCAGCAGTACCGGACAGGGGAGGGATGAGCAGTTCTTC
cdr3_aa: CASSTGQGRDEQFF
d_call: TRBD1
v_call: TRBV27
clone_size: .
j_call: TRBJ2-1

cdr3_nt: TGTGCCAGCAGCGTAGACCCTCGACAGGGAAGTTCACCCCTCCACTTT
cdr3_aa: CASSVDPRQGSSPLHF
d_call: TRBD1
v_call: TRBV9
clone_size: .
j_call: TRBJ1-6

cdr3_nt: TGTGCCAGTAGTAACTTCTACAATGAGCAGTTCTTC
cdr3_aa: CASSNFYNEQFF
d_call: .
v_call: TRBV19
clone_size: .
j_call: TRBJ2-1

cdr3_nt: TGTGCCAGCAGTGTCTCCGGGACACCTACCGGCTATGGCTACACCTTC
cdr3_aa: CASSVSGTPTGYGYTF
d_call: .
v_call: TRBV6-1
clone_size: .
j_call: TRBJ1-2

cdr3_nt: TGCGCCAGCAGCTTTACCGGGACCGAGGGCTACGAGCAGTACTTC
cdr3_aa: CASSFTGTEGYEQYF
d_call: .
v_call: TRBV5-1
clone_size: .
j_call: TRBJ2-7

cdr3_nt: TGTGCCAGCAGCTATGGCTACACCTTC
cdr3_aa: CASSYGYTF
d_call: .
v_call: TRBV9
clone_size: .
j_call: TRBJ1-2

cdr3_nt: TGCGCCAGCAGGTTATCCTCAACAGATACGCAGTATTTT
cdr3_aa: CASRLSSTDTQYF
d_call: .
v_call: TRBV5-1
clone_size: .
j_call: TRBJ2-3

cdr3_nt: TGTGCCACCAGCAGCGCCTCCGGCGCGGCCGGGGAGCTGTTTTTT
cdr3_aa: CATSSASGAAGELFF
d_call: .
v_call: TRBV15
clone_size: .
j_call: TRBJ2-2

cdr3_nt: TGTGCCAGCATGGGGGTCTCCTCTGGGGCCAACGTCCTGACTTTC
cdr3_aa: CASMGVSSGANVLTF
d_call: .
v_call: TRBV6-5
clone_size: .
j_call: TRBJ2-6

cdr3_nt: TGTGCCAGCAGCCCTCGGTGGGGGTTTAGGGAGCAGTACTTC
cdr3_aa: CASSPRWGFREQYF
d_call: .
v_call: TRBV7-6
clone_size: .
j_call: TRBJ2-7

cdr3_nt: TGTGCCAGCAGTTCCCTTTCGTGGTCTCGGGGCTACACCTTC
cdr3_aa: CASSSLSWSRGYTF
d_call: .
v_call: TRBV28
clone_size: .
j_call: TRBJ1-2

cdr3_nt: TGTGCCAGCAGTTTATATTGGGGACAGAGTAACACCGGGGAGCTGTTTTTT
cdr3_aa: CASSLYWGQSNTGELFF
d_call: TRBD1
v_call: TRBV28
clone_size: .
j_call: TRBJ2-2

cdr3_nt: TGTGCCTGGAGTGTAAAGCAGCTTAGCAATCAGCCCCAGCATTTT
cdr3_aa: CAWSVKQLSNQPQHF
d_call: .
v_call: TRBV30
clone_size: .
j_call: TRBJ1-5

cdr3_nt: TGTGCCAGCAGCTCAAGGAGACAGGGTAGAGACGAGCAGTACTTC
cdr3_aa: CASSSRRQGRDEQYF
d_call: TRBD1
v_call: TRBV11-2
clone_size: few
j_call: TRBJ2-7

cdr3_nt: TGTGCCAGTAGTGAACAGGGTGCCTACGAGCAGTACTTC
cdr3_aa: CASSEQGAYEQYF
d_call: .
v_call: TRBV19
clone_size: .
j_call: TRBJ2-7

cdr3_nt: TGCGCCAGCAGCCTTCTCGACGGGAACACTGAAGCTTTCTTT
cdr3_aa: CASSLLDGNTEAFF
d_call: .
v_call: TRBV4-3
clone_size: .
j_call: TRBJ1-1

cdr3_nt: TGTGCCAGCAGCCTGGGTGGGACCGGGGAGCTGTTTTTT
cdr3_aa: CASSLGGTGELFF
d_call: .
v_call: TRBV2
clone_size: .
j_call: TRBJ2-2

cdr3_nt: TGTGCCAGCAGTTACAAGGAGACCCAGTACTTC
cdr3_aa: CASSYKETQYF
d_call: .
v_call: TRBV6-5
clone_size: .
j_call: TRBJ2-5

cdr3_nt: TGTGCCAGCAGCTTGTGGGGGGGCTACACCTTC
cdr3_aa: CASSLWGGYTF
d_call: .
v_call: TRBV5-4
clone_size: .
j_call: TRBJ1-2

cdr3_nt: TGTGCCTGGAGTTCCGGCCTAGCGGGTGGGGAGACCCAGTACTTC
cdr3_aa: CAWSSGLAGGETQYF
d_call: TRBD2
v_call: TRBV30
clone_size: .
j_call: TRBJ2-5

cdr3_nt: TGCGCCAGCAGTGACCCCCGAGGTAGCGGAGAGGCAAACACCGGGGAGCTGTTTTTT
cdr3_aa: CASSDPRGSGEANTGELFF
d_call: .
v_call: TRBV10-1
clone_size: .
j_call: TRBJ2-2

cdr3_nt: TGTGCCAGCAGCGTTCTCAGGGACTCTGGGGCCAACGTCCTGACTTTC
cdr3_aa: CASSVLRDSGANVLTF
d_call: .
v_call: TRBV7-9
clone_size: .
j_call: TRBJ2-6

cdr3_nt: TGTGCCAGCAGCACGGTCCAGGGATACTATGGCTACACCTTC
cdr3_aa: CASSTVQGYYGYTF
d_call: .
v_call: TRBV5-6
clone_size: .
j_call: TRBJ1-2

cdr3_nt: TGTGCCAGCAGCTTAGGAGCAGATACGCAGTATTTT
cdr3_aa: CASSLGADTQYF
d_call: .
v_call: TRBV7-2
clone_size: .
j_call: TRBJ2-3

cdr3_nt: TGTGCCTGGAGTGTCCATTCGGGACAGCCCCAGCATTTT
cdr3_aa: CAWSVHSGQPQHF
d_call: .
v_call: TRBV30
clone_size: .
j_call: TRBJ1-5

cdr3_nt: TGTGCCAGCATGGGTCCCTTCTGTCAATGGGGGGGGTCCTTTTGGGAGCAGTACTTC
cdr3_aa: CASMGPFCQWGGSFWEQYF
d_call: TRBD2
v_call: TRBV27
clone_size: .
j_call: TRBJ2-7

cdr3_nt: TGTGCCAGCAGCTTGGAGCGGGGGGGCCTGTTTAATGAGCAGTTCTTC
cdr3_aa: CASSLERGGLFNEQFF
d_call: TRBD2
v_call: TRBV5-6
clone_size: .
j_call: TRBJ2-1

cdr3_nt: TGTGCCAGCAGTGGACCTGAGACAGGGGGCCACAACTACGAGCAGTACTTC
cdr3_aa: CASSGPETGGHNYEQYF
d_call: TRBD1
v_call: TRBV2
clone_size: .
j_call: TRBJ2-7

cdr3_nt: TGTGCCAGCAGAAGACAGGGGGCGGGATCACCCCTCCACTTT
cdr3_aa: CASRRQGAGSPLHF
d_call: TRBD1
v_call: TRBV27
clone_size: .
j_call: TRBJ1-6